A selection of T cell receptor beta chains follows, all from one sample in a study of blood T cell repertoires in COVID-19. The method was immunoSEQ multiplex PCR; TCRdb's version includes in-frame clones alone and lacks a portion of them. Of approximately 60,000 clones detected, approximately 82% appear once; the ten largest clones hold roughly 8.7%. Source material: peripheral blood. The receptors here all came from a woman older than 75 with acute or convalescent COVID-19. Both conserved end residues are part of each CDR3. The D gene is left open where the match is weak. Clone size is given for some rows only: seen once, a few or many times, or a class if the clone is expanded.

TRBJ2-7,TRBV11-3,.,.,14,CASSPGLQDYEQYF,TGTGCCAGCAGCCCGGGACTCCAGGACTACGAGCAGTACTTC
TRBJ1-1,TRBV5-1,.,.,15,CASSFGGQSNTEAFF,TGCGCCAGCAGCTTCGGAGGACAGAGCAACACTGAAGCTTTCTTT
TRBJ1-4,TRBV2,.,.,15,CASTAGQVRGEKLFF,TGTGCCAGCACCGCGGGTCAGGTCCGTGGGGAAAAACTGTTTTTT
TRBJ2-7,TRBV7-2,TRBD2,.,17,CASSPRTSGSSPYEQYF,TGTGCCAGCAGCCCGCGGACTAGCGGGAGCTCGCCCTACGAGCAGTACTTC
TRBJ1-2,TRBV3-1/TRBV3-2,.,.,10,CARRGYGYTF,TGTGCCAGAAGGGGGTATGGCTACACCTTC
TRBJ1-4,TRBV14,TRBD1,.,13,CASSHTRGRGLFF,TGTGCCAGCAGCCATACAAGGGGGCGTGGGCTGTTTTTT
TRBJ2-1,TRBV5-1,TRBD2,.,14,CASRGAGGYNEQFF,TGCGCCAGCAGAGGAGCGGGGGGTTATAATGAGCAGTTCTTC
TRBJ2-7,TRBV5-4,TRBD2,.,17,CASSKTSGVLSSYEQYF,TGTGCCAGCAGTAAGACTAGCGGGGTCCTCTCCTCCTACGAGCAGTACTTC
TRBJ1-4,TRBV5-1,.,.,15,CASSAHRTTNEKLFF,TGCGCCAGCAGCGCCCACAGGACAACTAATGAAAAACTGTTTTTT
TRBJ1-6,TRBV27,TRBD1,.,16,CASSLEGARYNSPLHF,TGTGCCAGCAGTTTAGAGGGGGCGCGCTATAATTCACCCCTCCACTTT
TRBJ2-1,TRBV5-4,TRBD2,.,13,CASSGGADNEQFF,TGTGCCTCCAGCGGGGGGGCGGACAATGAGCAGTTCTTC
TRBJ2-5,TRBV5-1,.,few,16,CASSLGQLAWKETQYF,TGCGCCAGCAGCTTGGGTCAACTAGCTTGGAAAGAGACCCAGTACTTC
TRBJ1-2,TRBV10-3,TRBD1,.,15,CAISGSQQGNYGYTF,TGTGCCATCAGTGGTTCACAACAGGGGAACTATGGCTACACCTTC
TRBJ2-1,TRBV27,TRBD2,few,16,CASSLLSSGRAHEQFF,TGTGCCAGCAGTTTATTGTCTAGCGGGAGGGCCCATGAGCAGTTCTTC
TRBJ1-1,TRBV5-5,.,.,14,CASSLASGETEAFF,TGTGCCAGCAGCCTGGCTTCGGGGGAGACTGAAGCTTTCTTT
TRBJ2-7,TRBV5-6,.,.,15,CASSLGSGISYEQYF,TGTGCCAGCAGCTTAGGGTCAGGGATCTCCTACGAGCAGTACTTC
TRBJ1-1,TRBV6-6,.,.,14,CASKGGRLDTEAFF,TGTGCCAGTAAAGGGGGTCGGTTGGACACTGAAGCTTTCTTT
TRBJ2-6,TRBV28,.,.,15,CASSLDNSGANVLTF,TGTGCCAGCAGCCTGGACAACTCTGGGGCCAACGTCCTGACTTTC
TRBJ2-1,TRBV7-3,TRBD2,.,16,CASSLGGRGPGNEQFF,TGTGCCAGCAGCTTAGGCGGGAGGGGGCCGGGCAATGAGCAGTTCTTC
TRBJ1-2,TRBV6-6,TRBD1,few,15,CASRESRQGGGGYTF,TGTGCCAGCAGAGAAAGTCGACAGGGGGGAGGCGGCTACACCTTC